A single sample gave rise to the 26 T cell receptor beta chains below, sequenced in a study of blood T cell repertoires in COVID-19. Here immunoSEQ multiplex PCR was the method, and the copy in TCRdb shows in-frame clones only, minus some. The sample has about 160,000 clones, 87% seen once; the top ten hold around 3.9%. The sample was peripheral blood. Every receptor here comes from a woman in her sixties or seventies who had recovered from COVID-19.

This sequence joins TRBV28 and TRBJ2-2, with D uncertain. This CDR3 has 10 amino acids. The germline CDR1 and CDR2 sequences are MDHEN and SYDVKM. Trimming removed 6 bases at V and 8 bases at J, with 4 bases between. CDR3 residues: CASRRGELFF. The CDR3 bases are TGTGCCAGCAGGAGGGGGGAGCTGTTTTTT.

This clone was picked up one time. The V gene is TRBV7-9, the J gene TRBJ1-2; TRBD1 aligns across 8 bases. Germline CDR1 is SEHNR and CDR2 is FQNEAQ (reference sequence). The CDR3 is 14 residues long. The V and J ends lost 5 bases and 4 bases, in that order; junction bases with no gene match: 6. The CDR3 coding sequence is TGTGCCAGCAGCCAAACAGGGGGAGGCTATGGCTACACCTTC. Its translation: CASSQTGGGYGYTF.

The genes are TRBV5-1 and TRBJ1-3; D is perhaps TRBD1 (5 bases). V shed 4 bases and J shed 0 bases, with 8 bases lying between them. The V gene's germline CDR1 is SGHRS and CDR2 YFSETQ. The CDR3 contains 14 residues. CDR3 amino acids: CASSGASSGNTIYF. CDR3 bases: TGCGCCAGCAGCGGGGCGAGCTCTGGAAACACCATATATTTT.

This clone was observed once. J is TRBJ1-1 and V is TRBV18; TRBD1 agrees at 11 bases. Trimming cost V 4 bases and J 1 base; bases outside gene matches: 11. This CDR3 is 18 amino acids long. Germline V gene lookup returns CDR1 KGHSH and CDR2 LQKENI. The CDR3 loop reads CASSLNIGQGARNTEAFF. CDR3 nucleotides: TGTGCCAGCTCACTCAACATCGGACAGGGGGCCCGGAACACTGAAGCTTTCTTT.

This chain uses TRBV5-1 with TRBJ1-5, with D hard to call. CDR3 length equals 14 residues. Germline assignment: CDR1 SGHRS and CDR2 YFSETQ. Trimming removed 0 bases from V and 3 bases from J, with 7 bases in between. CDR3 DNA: TGCGCCAGCAGCTTGGCGCGGAACAATCAGCCCCAGCATTTT. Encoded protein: CASSLARNNQPQHF.

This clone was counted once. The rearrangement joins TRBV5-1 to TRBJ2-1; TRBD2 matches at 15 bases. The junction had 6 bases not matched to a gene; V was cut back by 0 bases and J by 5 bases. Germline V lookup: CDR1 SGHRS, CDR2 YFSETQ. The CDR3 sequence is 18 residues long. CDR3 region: CASSLGTSGGATHNEQFF. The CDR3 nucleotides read TGCGCCAGCAGCTTGGGGACTAGCGGGGGGGCAACTCACAATGAGCAGTTCTTC.

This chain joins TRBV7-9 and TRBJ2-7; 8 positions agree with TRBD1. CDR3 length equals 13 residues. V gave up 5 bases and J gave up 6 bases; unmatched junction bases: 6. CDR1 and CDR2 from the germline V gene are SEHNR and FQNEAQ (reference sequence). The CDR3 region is CASSTLTGAEQYF. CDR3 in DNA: TGTGCCAGCAGCACGTTGACAGGGGCCGAGCAGTACTTC.

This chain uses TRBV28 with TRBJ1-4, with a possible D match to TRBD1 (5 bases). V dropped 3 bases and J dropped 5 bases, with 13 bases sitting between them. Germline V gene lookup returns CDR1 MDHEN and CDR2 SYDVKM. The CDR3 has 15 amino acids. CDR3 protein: CASSFGGDLNEKLFF. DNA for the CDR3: TGTGCCAGCAGTTTTGGGGGGGACTTAAATGAAAAACTGTTTTTT. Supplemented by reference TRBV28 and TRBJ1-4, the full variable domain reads DVKVTQSSRYLVKRTGEKVFLECVQDMDHENMFWYRQDPGLGLRLIYFSYDVKMKEKGDIPEGYSVSREKKERFSLILESASTNQTSMYLCASSFGGDLNEKLFFGSGTQLSVL.

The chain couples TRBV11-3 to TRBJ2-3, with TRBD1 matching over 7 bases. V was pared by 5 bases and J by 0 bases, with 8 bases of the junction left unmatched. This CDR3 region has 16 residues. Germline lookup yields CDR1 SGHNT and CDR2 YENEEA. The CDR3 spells CASSRGQASSTDTQYF. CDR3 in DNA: TGTGCCAGCAGCCGAGGACAGGCCTCTAGCACAGATACGCAGTATTTT.

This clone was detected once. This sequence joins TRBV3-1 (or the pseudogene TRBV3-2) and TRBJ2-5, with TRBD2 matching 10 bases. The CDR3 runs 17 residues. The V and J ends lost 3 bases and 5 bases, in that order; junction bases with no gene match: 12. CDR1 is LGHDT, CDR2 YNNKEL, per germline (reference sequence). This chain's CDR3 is CASSHNSGGPSSETQYF. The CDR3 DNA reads TGTGCCAGCAGCCATAATAGCGGGGGGCCGTCTTCTGAGACCCAGTACTTC.

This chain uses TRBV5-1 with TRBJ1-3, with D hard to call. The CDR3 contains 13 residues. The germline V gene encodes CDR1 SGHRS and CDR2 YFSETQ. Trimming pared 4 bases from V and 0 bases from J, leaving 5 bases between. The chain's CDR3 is CASSTDSGNTIYF. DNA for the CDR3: TGCGCCAGCAGCACTGACTCTGGAAACACCATATATTTT.

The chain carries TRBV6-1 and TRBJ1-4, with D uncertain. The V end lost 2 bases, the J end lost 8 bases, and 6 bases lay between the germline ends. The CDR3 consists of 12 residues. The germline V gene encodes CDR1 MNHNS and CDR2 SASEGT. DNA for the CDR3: TGTGCCAGCAGTGAATTCGGGGAAAAACTGTTTTTT. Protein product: CASSEFGEKLFF.

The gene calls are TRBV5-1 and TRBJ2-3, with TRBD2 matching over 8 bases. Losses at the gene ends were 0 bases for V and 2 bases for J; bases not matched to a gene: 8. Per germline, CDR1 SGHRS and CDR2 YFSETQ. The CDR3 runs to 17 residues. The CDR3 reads CASSLARRGDTTDTQYF. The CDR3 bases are TGCGCCAGCAGCTTGGCCCGGCGGGGGGATACCACAGATACGCAGTATTTT.

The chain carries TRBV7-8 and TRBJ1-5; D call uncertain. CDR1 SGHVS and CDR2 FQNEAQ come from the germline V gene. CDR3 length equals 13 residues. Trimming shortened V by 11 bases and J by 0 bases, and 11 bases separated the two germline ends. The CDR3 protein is CAGDRNSNQPQHF. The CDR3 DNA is TGTGCCGGAGACCGGAATAGCAATCAGCCCCAGCATTTT.

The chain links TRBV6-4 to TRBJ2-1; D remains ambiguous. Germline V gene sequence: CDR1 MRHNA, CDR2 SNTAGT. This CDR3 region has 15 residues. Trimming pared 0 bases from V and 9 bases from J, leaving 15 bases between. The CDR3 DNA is TGTGCCAGCAGTGACTCGAGTTATTTCCCTGGTGAGCAGTTCTTC. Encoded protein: CASSDSSYFPGEQFF.

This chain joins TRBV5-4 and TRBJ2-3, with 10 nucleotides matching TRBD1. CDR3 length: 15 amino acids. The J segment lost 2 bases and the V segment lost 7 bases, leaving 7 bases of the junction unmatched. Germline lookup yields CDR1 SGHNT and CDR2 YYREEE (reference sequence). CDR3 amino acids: CASLRDRGSTDTQYF. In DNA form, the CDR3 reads TGTGCCAGCTTACGGGACAGGGGTTCCACAGATACGCAGTATTTT. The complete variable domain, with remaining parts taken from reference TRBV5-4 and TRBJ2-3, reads ETGVTQSPTHLIKTRGQQVTLRCSSQSGHNTVSWYQQALGQGPQFIFQYYREEENGRGNFPPRFSGLQFPNYSSELNVNALELDDSALYLCASLRDRGSTDTQYFGPGTRLTVL.

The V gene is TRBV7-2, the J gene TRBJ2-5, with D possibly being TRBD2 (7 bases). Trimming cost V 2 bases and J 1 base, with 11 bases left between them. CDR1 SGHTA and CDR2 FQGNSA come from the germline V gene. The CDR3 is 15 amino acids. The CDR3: CASSLRRGPQETQYF. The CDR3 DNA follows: TGTGCCAGCAGCTTAAGGCGGGGGCCCCAAGAGACCCAGTACTTC.

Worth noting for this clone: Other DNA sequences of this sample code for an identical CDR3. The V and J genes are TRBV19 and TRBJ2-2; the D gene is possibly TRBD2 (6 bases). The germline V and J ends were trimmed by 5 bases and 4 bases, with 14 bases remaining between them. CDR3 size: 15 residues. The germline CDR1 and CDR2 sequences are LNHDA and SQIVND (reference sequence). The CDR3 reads CASSRGTGGTGELFF. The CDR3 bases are TGTGCCAGTAGTCGTGGTACCGGGGGCACCGGGGAGCTGTTTTTT.

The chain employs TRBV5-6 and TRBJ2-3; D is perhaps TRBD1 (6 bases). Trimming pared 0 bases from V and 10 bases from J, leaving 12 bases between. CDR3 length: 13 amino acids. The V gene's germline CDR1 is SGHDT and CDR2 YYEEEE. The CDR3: CASSLDNRVAQYF. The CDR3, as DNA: TGTGCCAGCAGCTTGGACAACAGGGTAGCGCAGTATTTT.

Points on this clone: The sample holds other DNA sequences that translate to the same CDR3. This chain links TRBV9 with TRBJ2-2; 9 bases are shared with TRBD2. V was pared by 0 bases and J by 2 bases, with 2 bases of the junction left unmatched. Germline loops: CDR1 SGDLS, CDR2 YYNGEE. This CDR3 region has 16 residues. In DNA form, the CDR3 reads TGTGCCAGCAGCGTAGTTAGCGGGGGTAACACCGGGGAGCTGTTTTTT. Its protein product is CASSVVSGGNTGELFF.

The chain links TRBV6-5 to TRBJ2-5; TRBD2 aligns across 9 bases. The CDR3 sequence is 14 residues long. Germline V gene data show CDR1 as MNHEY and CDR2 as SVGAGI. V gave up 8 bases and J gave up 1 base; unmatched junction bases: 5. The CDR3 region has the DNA TGTGCCAGCTGGGGCGGGGGGGCCCAAGAGACCCAGTACTTC. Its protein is CASWGGGAQETQYF.

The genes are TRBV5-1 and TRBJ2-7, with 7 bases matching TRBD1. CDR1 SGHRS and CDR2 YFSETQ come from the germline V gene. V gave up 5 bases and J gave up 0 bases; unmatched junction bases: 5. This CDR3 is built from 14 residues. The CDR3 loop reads CASSRDSSSYEQYF. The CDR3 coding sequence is TGCGCCAGCAGTCGGGACAGTAGCTCCTACGAGCAGTACTTC.

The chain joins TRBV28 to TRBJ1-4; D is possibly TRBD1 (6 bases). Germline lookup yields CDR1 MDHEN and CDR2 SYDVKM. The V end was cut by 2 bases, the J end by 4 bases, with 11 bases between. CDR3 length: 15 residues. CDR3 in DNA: TGTGCCAGCAGTTTACCGGGGGGCAGTAATGAAAAACTGTTTTTT. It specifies CASSLPGGSNEKLFF.

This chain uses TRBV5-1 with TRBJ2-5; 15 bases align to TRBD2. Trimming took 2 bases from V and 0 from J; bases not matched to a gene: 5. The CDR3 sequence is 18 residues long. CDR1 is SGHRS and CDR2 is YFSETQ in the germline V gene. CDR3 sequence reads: CASSFRGLAGGYQETQYF. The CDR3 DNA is TGCGCCAGCAGCTTTAGGGGACTAGCGGGGGGTTACCAAGAGACCCAGTACTTC.

CDR3 protein: CASSGASGGAETQYF. The CDR3 coding sequence is TGTGCCAGCAGTGGGGCTAGCGGGGGGGCGGAGACCCAGTACTTC. The V gene is TRBV2, the J gene TRBJ2-5, with 12 bases matching TRBD2. The germline CDR1 and CDR2 sequences are SNHLY and FYNNEI. CDR3 length: 15 amino acids. Trimming took 4 bases from V and 5 from J; bases not matched to a gene: 5. Looking up the rest from reference TRBV2 and TRBJ2-5 gives the full variable domain: EPEVTQTPSHQVTQMGQEVILRCVPISNHLYFYWYRQILGQKVEFLVSFYNNEISEKSEIFDDQFSVERPDGSNFTLKIRSTKLEDSAMYFCASSGASGGAETQYFGPGTRLLVL.

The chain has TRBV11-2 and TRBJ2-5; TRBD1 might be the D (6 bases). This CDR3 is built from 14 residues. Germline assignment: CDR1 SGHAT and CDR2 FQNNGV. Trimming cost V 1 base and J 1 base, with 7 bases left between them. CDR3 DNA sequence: TGTGCCAGCAGCTTAGGGACAGCCCAAGAGACCCAGTACTTC. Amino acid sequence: CASSLGTAQETQYF.